A selection of T cell receptor beta chains follows, all from one sample in a study of T cells after yellow fever vaccination. Each CDR3 protein is one row after TCRdb ran MiXCR on the 5' RACE reads. In the table there are roughly 48,000 distinct CDR3 sequences, 6.5% to 8% of which are singletons. Sequencing used CD8+ T cells not binding an NS4B(214-222) dextramer, sorted from PBMCs, obtained 45 days after the first yellow fever vaccination. These receptors all come from a man aged 18 to 30 who received the YFV17D yellow fever vaccine. Each CDR3 is given with its conserved first and last residue. Each record gives: D gene, V gene, J gene, clone size, CDR3 length, CDR3 protein, CDR3 DNA. A D gene is named only where the DNA matches it firmly. Clone size, where shown, is once, few, many, or a class for clones that have expanded.

d_gene: .
v_gene: TRBV29-1
j_gene: TRBJ2-2
abundance: many
len: 11
CDR3aa: CSVSTSGELFF
CDR3nt: TGCAGCGTTAGTACCTCCGGGGAGCTGTTTTTT

d_gene: TRBD1
v_gene: TRBV28
j_gene: TRBJ2-3
abundance: many
len: 15
CDR3aa: CASTRDRELYPSQYF
CDR3nt: TGTGCCAGTACGAGGGACAGGGAACTTTATCCCTCTCAGTATTTT

d_gene: TRBD2
v_gene: TRBV6-2/TRBV6-3
j_gene: TRBJ2-7
abundance: .
len: 11
CDR3aa: CALGRGGEQYF
CDR3nt: TGTGCCTTGGGACGGGGAGGGGAGCAGTACTTC

d_gene: TRBD1
v_gene: TRBV4-2
j_gene: TRBJ2-2
abundance: many
len: 17
CDR3aa: CASSHPGQGEYTGELFF
CDR3nt: TGTGCCAGCAGCCATCCGGGACAGGGGGAATACACCGGGGAGCTGTTTTTT

d_gene: .
v_gene: TRBV4-1
j_gene: TRBJ2-7
abundance: .
len: 14
CDR3aa: CASSPGDGGYEQYF
CDR3nt: TGCGCCAGCAGCCCAGGGGACGGGGGCTACGAGCAGTACTTC

d_gene: .
v_gene: TRBV6-2/TRBV6-3
j_gene: TRBJ1-5
abundance: .
len: 15
CDR3aa: CASSYSNIGNQPQHF
CDR3nt: TGTGCCAGCAGTTACTCGAACATCGGGAATCAGCCCCAGCATTTT

d_gene: .
v_gene: TRBV6-5
j_gene: TRBJ2-5
abundance: few
len: 14
CDR3aa: CASSYPGRGGTQYF
CDR3nt: TGTGCCAGCAGTTACCCAGGGAGGGGGGGGACCCAGTACTTC

d_gene: TRBD2
v_gene: TRBV12-3/TRBV12-4
j_gene: TRBJ2-1
abundance: many
len: 12
CDR3aa: CASRLAGNEQFF
CDR3nt: TGTGCCAGCAGACTAGCGGGGAATGAGCAGTTCTTC

d_gene: .
v_gene: TRBV4-1
j_gene: TRBJ2-3
abundance: few
len: 15
CDR3aa: CASSQDGRGADTQYF
CDR3nt: TGCGCCAGCAGCCAAGATGGGAGAGGGGCAGATACGCAGTATTTT

d_gene: .
v_gene: TRBV7-3
j_gene: TRBJ2-5
abundance: few
len: 14
CDR3aa: CASSPLGGAETQYF
CDR3nt: TGTGCCAGCAGCCCCCTCGGCGGTGCGGAGACCCAGTACTTC

d_gene: .
v_gene: TRBV12-3/TRBV12-4
j_gene: TRBJ2-5
abundance: many
len: 14
CDR3aa: CASSLDGYQETQYF
CDR3nt: TGTGCCAGCAGTTTGGATGGGTACCAAGAGACCCAGTACTTC

d_gene: TRBD2
v_gene: TRBV7-3
j_gene: TRBJ2-1
abundance: many
len: 21
CDR3aa: CASSQYLPGLAGVDSYNEQFF
CDR3nt: TGTGCCAGCAGCCAATACCTCCCGGGACTAGCGGGGGTTGACTCCTACAATGAGCAGTTCTTC

d_gene: .
v_gene: TRBV11-2
j_gene: TRBJ2-5
abundance: many
len: 13
CDR3aa: CASSFDPTETQYF
CDR3nt: TGTGCCAGCAGCTTCGACCCTACGGAGACCCAGTACTTC

d_gene: TRBD1
v_gene: TRBV4-1
j_gene: TRBJ1-2
abundance: .
len: 13
CDR3aa: CASSLTGRDGYTF
CDR3nt: TGCGCCAGCAGCCTGACAGGGAGGGATGGCTACACCTTC

d_gene: TRBD2
v_gene: TRBV19
j_gene: TRBJ2-1
abundance: few
len: 15
CDR3aa: CASSMWASGGNEQFF
CDR3nt: TGTGCCAGTAGTATGTGGGCTAGCGGGGGAAATGAGCAGTTCTTC

d_gene: TRBD2
v_gene: TRBV12-3/TRBV12-4
j_gene: TRBJ2-3
abundance: few
len: 14
CDR3aa: CASTQRGGADTQYF
CDR3nt: TGTGCCAGCACCCAGCGCGGGGGGGCAGATACGCAGTATTTT

d_gene: .
v_gene: TRBV6-2/TRBV6-3
j_gene: TRBJ1-6
abundance: few
len: 19
CDR3aa: CASSYSRNGSFSYNSPLHF
CDR3nt: TGTGCCAGCAGTTACTCAAGGAATGGGTCTTTCTCCTATAATTCACCCCTCCACTTT

d_gene: .
v_gene: TRBV7-8
j_gene: TRBJ2-1
abundance: .
len: 12
CDR3aa: CASSLNGGEQFF
CDR3nt: TGTGCCAGCAGCTTAAACGGAGGTGAGCAGTTCTTC

d_gene: .
v_gene: TRBV19
j_gene: TRBJ2-3
abundance: .
len: 16
CDR3aa: CASSIRLVWLTDTQYF
CDR3nt: TGTGCCAGTAGTATACGACTAGTTTGGTTGACAGATACGCAGTATTTT

d_gene: .
v_gene: TRBV29-1
j_gene: TRBJ2-5
abundance: .
len: 13
CDR3aa: CSSNGGGQETQYF
CDR3nt: TGCAGCTCAAATGGAGGGGGGCAAGAGACCCAGTACTTC

d_gene: .
v_gene: TRBV4-1
j_gene: TRBJ2-1
abundance: few
len: 14
CDR3aa: CASSQDGGYNEQFF
CDR3nt: TGCGCCAGCAGCCAAGATGGGGGGTACAATGAGCAGTTCTTC

d_gene: .
v_gene: TRBV27
j_gene: TRBJ2-6
abundance: .
len: 14
CDR3aa: CASSFGSGANVLTF
CDR3nt: TGTGCCAGCAGTTTTGGCTCTGGGGCCAACGTCCTGACTTTC

d_gene: .
v_gene: TRBV12-3/TRBV12-4
j_gene: TRBJ2-7
abundance: many
len: 12
CDR3aa: CASSLARGEQYF
CDR3nt: TGTGCCAGCAGTTTAGCGCGGGGCGAGCAGTACTTC

d_gene: TRBD2
v_gene: TRBV27
j_gene: TRBJ2-7
abundance: large
len: 15
CDR3aa: CASSLLAGSSYEQYF
CDR3nt: TGTGCCAGCAGTTTATTAGCGGGGTCTTCCTACGAGCAGTACTTC

d_gene: .
v_gene: TRBV4-1
j_gene: TRBJ2-7
abundance: many
len: 15
CDR3aa: CASSQEGAVSYEQYF
CDR3nt: TGCGCCAGCAGCCAAGAAGGGGCGGTCTCCTACGAGCAGTACTTC